Listed here are 32 T cell receptor beta chains from one sample, sequenced in a study of blood T cell repertoires in COVID-19. Only in-frame clones appear in the TCRdb table, and some are missing; sequencing was by immunoSEQ multiplex PCR. The profile shows about 240,000 clones, approximately 85% of them singletons. The specimen was peripheral blood. All receptors come from a man between 50 and 59 years old with COVID-19, enrolled during active disease.

The V gene is TRBV12-5, the J gene TRBJ1-1, with 9 bases matching TRBD1. CDR3 length equals 14 residues. J was trimmed by 8 bases and V by 6 bases; bases with no gene match: 10. CDR1 LGHNT and CDR2 FRNRAP come from the germline V gene. The CDR3 bases are TGTGCTAGTGGCACGGGACAGGGAATCGCCGAAGCTTTCTTT. It yields the protein CASGTGQGIAEAFF.

In DNA form, the CDR3 reads TGTGCCAGCAGTTACACCTATGGCGGGTCCGGGGAGCTGTTTTTT. The encoded protein is CASSYTYGGSGELFF. The chain recombines TRBV6-5 with TRBJ2-2; D perhaps matches TRBD2 (5 bases). This CDR3 is built from 15 residues. Germline V lookup: CDR1 MNHEY, CDR2 SVGAGI. Trimming stripped 2 bases from V and 6 bases from J, with 13 bases between.

This chain uses TRBV7-6 with TRBJ2-2, with TRBD1 matching over 7 bases. The CDR3 consists of 16 residues. Germline CDR1 reads SGHVS; CDR2 reads FNYEAQ. J gave up 0 bases and V 7 bases, and 8 bases lay outside the gene matches. The CDR3 DNA reads as TGTGCCAGCACCCTACCGACAGGGTCGAACACCGGGGAGCTGTTTTTT. Encoded protein: CASTLPTGSNTGELFF.

The V gene is TRBV7-9, the J gene TRBJ2-1; TRBD1 might be the D (6 bases). The germline gives CDR1 SEHNR, CDR2 FQNEAQ (reference sequence). The V end was cut by 2 bases, the J end by 0 bases, with 11 bases between. This CDR3 comprises 16 residues. CDR3 in amino acids: CASSLLDRSSYNEQFF. The CDR3, as DNA: TGTGCCAGCAGCTTATTGGACAGAAGCTCCTACAATGAGCAGTTCTTC.

The chain combines TRBV11-2 with TRBJ2-7, with 7 bases identical to TRBD2. Germline V gives CDR1 SGHAT, CDR2 FQNNGV. The CDR3 runs 15 residues. V lost 3 bases and J lost 0; bases outside the gene matches: 5. CDR3 sequence (DNA): TGTGCCAGCAGCTTGAGCCGCGGGGGCTCCTACGAGCAGTACTTC. It specifies CASSLSRGGSYEQYF.

This clone was seen a few times. This chain connects TRBV3-1 (or the pseudogene TRBV3-2) to TRBJ1-2; D may be TRBD1 (5 bases). Germline loops: CDR1 LGHDT, CDR2 YNNKEL (reference sequence). This CDR3 region has 16 residues. With 1 base removed from V and 1 base from J, the gap between germline ends came to 13 bases. The CDR3 bases are TGTGCCAGCAGCCAAGGGGGGGTCCACGATAACTATGGCTACACCTTC. Translated: CASSQGGVHDNYGYTF.

This rearrangement joins TRBV25-1 to TRBJ1-3, with D perhaps matching TRBD1 (5 bases). Germline CDR1 is MGHDK and CDR2 is SYGVNS. Trimming removed 6 bases from V and 7 bases from J, with 13 bases in between. The CDR3 has 13 residues. CDR3 region: CASRQGLRNTIYF. The CDR3 DNA reads as TGTGCCAGCAGGCAGGGTTTGAGGAACACCATATATTTT. Variable domain in full (rest from reference TRBV25-1 and TRBJ1-3): EADIYQTPRYLVIGTGKKITLECSQTMGHDKMYWYQQDPGMELHLIHYSYGVNSTEKGDLSSESTVSRIRTEHFPLTLESARPSHTSQYLCASRQGLRNTIYFGEGSWLTVV.

This chain connects TRBV9 to TRBJ1-1, with D uncertain. The CDR3 extends over 14 amino acids. V was pared by 2 bases and J by 0 bases, with 8 bases between. CDR1 SGDLS and CDR2 YYNGEE come from the germline V gene. The CDR3 DNA is TGTGCCAGCAGCGTTACAGCCTTGAACACTGAAGCTTTCTTT. This codes for CASSVTALNTEAFF.

This clone was seen once. The chain links TRBV28 to TRBJ2-7; D is ambiguous. The germline V gene encodes CDR1 MDHEN and CDR2 SYDVKM. With 7 bases removed from V and 7 bases from J, the gap between germline ends came to 14 bases. The CDR3 is made up of 12 amino acids. The chain's CDR3 is CASKVVAGEQYF. As DNA, the CDR3 is TGTGCCAGCAAAGTGGTAGCTGGAGAGCAGTACTTC. Looking up the rest from reference TRBV28 and TRBJ2-7 gives the full variable domain: DVKVTQSSRYLVKRTGEKVFLECVQDMDHENMFWYRQDPGLGLRLIYFSYDVKMKEKGDIPEGYSVSREKKERFSLILESASTNQTSMYLCASKVVAGEQYFGPGTRLTVT.

V usage is TRBV19 and J usage is TRBJ1-2, with D hard to call. CDR1 and CDR2 (germline): LNHDA, SQIVND (reference sequence). V dropped 3 bases and J dropped 2 bases, with 10 bases sitting between them. CDR3 length: 14 residues. Here the CDR3 reads CASSMAEYNYGYTF. CDR3 sequence (DNA): TGTGCCAGTAGTATGGCGGAATACAACTATGGCTACACCTTC.

The V and J genes are TRBV30 and TRBJ2-4, with D uncertain. The CDR3 extends over 14 amino acids. Trimming took off 0 bases at V and 7 bases at J, with 13 bases between the two ends. The germline V gene encodes CDR1 GTSNPN and CDR2 SVGIG (reference sequence). The DNA of the CDR3 is TGTGCCTGGAGTGTTGGGCACAAGGTGAACATTCAGTACTTC. Translating it yields CAWSVGHKVNIQYF.

This sequence joins TRBV12-3 or TRBV12-4 and TRBJ2-5; 9 bases agree with TRBD1. V shed 5 bases, J shed 7 bases, and the junction held 5 bases outside the gene matches. The CDR3 consists of 13 residues. The CDR3 protein is CASSRDRGVTQYF. CDR3 DNA sequence: TGTGCCAGCAGTCGCGACAGGGGGGTGACCCAGTACTTC.

In this sample, this clone turned up once. The rearrangement joins TRBV24-1 to TRBJ2-5; no clear D gene. V was cut by 0 bases and J by 5 bases, with 6 bases left in between. Germline V gene data show CDR1 as KGHDR and CDR2 as SFDVKD. The CDR3 length is 13 residues. CDR3 in DNA: TGTGCCACCAGTGATTTGGGTCAGGAGACCCAGTACTTC. Encoded protein: CATSDLGQETQYF.

This clone has only a few counts. The chain recombines TRBV19 with TRBJ2-1, with TRBD1 as a possible D gene (6 bases). Trimming cost V 5 bases and J 0 bases, with 14 bases left between them. The CDR3 runs to 16 residues. Germline lookup yields CDR1 LNHDA and CDR2 SQIVND (reference sequence). The CDR3 sequence: CASSFAGTTSYNEQFF. The CDR3 DNA reads as TGTGCCAGTAGTTTCGCCGGGACAACCTCCTACAATGAGCAGTTCTTC.

In its sample, this clone was seen once. The rearrangement joins TRBV19 to TRBJ1-5; 7 bases are shared with TRBD1. Germline lookup yields CDR1 LNHDA and CDR2 SQIVND (reference sequence). After removal of 5 bases from V and 5 bases from J, the junction contained 6 bases not matched to a gene. The CDR3 sequence is 14 residues long. CDR3 bases: TGTGCCAGTAGTGGGGACAGTTCCTATCAGCCCCAGCATTTT. It encodes CASSGDSSYQPQHF.

In nucleotides, the CDR3 is TGTGCCAGCGGACAGGGGATGGGCAATGAGCAGTTCTTC. It is translated as CASGQGMGNEQFF. The rearrangement joins TRBV4-2 to TRBJ2-1; TRBD1 agrees at 9 bases. After removal of 8 bases from V and 6 bases from J, the junction contained 5 bases not matched to a gene. The CDR3 runs 13 residues. CDR1 is LGHNA, CDR2 YNFKEQ, per germline.

The chain uses TRBV4-3 and TRBJ1-4, with 8 positions matching TRBD1. The CDR3 has 17 amino acids. The germline V gene has CDR1 LGHNA and CDR2 YSLEER. Losses at the gene ends were 3 bases for V and 0 bases for J; bases not matched to a gene: 6. Here the CDR3 DNA reads TGCGCCAGCAGCCAGGGACAGGCACGCTCAACTAATGAAAAACTGTTTTTT. This encodes CASSQGQARSTNEKLFF.

The J gene is TRBJ1-1, the V gene TRBV10-3; weak D call: TRBD1 (5 bases). The CDR3 is 14 residues long. The germline CDR1 and CDR2 sequences are ENHRY and SYGVKD. The V end was cut by 2 bases, the J end by 6 bases, with 13 bases between. This chain's CDR3 is CAISEAARVSEAFF. DNA of the CDR3: TGTGCCATCAGTGAGGCGGCCAGGGTCTCTGAAGCTTTCTTT.

The chain employs TRBV9 and TRBJ2-1, with 14 bases identical to TRBD2. This CDR3 has 16 amino acids. Germline values: CDR1 SGDLS, CDR2 YYNGEE. The trim removed 0 bases at V and 7 bases at J, leaving 3 bases unmatched. The CDR3 DNA follows: TGTGCCAGCAGCGTAGGACTAGCGGGGGGGCAAAATGAGCAGTTCTTC. Translating it yields CASSVGLAGGQNEQFF.

CDR3: CASSFGGGGANVLTF. In DNA form, the CDR3 reads TGTGCCAGCAGTTTCGGAGGAGGTGGGGCCAACGTCCTGACTTTC. The J gene is TRBJ2-6, the V gene TRBV27, with a weak D call TRBD2 (5 bases). Germline loops: CDR1 MNHEY, CDR2 SMNVEV (reference sequence). The V gene lost 3 bases and the J gene lost 3 bases, with 9 bases spanning the gap. This CDR3 is 15 amino acids long. Full variable domain (missing parts from reference TRBV27 and TRBJ2-6): EAQVTQNPRYLITVTGKKLTVTCSQNMNHEYMSWYRQDPGLGLRQIYYSMNVEVTDKGDVPEGYKVSRKEKRNFPLILESPSPNQTSLYFCASSFGGGGANVLTFGAGSRLTVL.

The CDR3 protein is CASTAARVQETQYF. Written as DNA, the CDR3 is TGTGCCAGCACCGCGGCACGGGTTCAAGAGACCCAGTACTTC. The chain has TRBV7-2 and TRBJ2-5; no reliable D call. In germline, CDR1 is SGHTA, CDR2 FQGNSA. This CDR3 region has 14 residues. Between the trimmed V and J ends, which lost 7 bases and 2 bases, there was a span of 14 bases.

There are a few counts of this clone. The chain carries TRBV5-1 and TRBJ2-2, with 9 bases lining up with TRBD1. The V and J ends lost 0 bases and 5 bases, in that order; junction bases with no gene match: 5. From germline, CDR1 is SGHRS and CDR2 YFSETQ. The CDR3 spans 16 residues. CDR3 sequence (DNA): TGCGCCAGCAGCTTGGTCCACGGGACAGGGACCGGGGAGCTGTTTTTT. Translation gives CASSLVHGTGTGELFF.

The gene calls are TRBV29-1 and TRBJ1-2; unclear D gene. Germline lookup yields CDR1 SQVTM and CDR2 ANQGSEA. V was clipped by 6 bases and J by 0 bases, with 5 bases between them. The CDR3 runs 11 residues. The CDR3 sequence: CSVETNYGYTF. CDR3 sequence (DNA): TGCAGCGTCGAGACTAACTATGGCTACACCTTC.

V gene TRBV2 combines with J gene TRBJ2-5; D is possibly TRBD1 (6 bases). CDR1 and CDR2 from the germline V gene are SNHLY and FYNNEI. The V end lost 4 bases, the J end lost 5 bases, and 11 bases lay between the germline ends. There are 13 residues in the CDR3. The DNA of the CDR3 is TGTGCCAGCAGTGGGCAGGGGCAGGAGACCCAGTACTTC. The encoded protein is CASSGQGQETQYF.

A single count supports this clone. The chain couples TRBV5-4 to TRBJ2-3, with 9 positions matching TRBD2. This CDR3 spans 14 amino acids. Losses at the gene ends were 2 bases for V and 6 bases for J; bases not matched to a gene: 4. The germline CDR1 and CDR2 sequences are SGHNT and YYREEE (reference sequence). This CDR3 reads CASSFSGGGDTQYF. For the CDR3, the DNA is TGTGCCAGCAGCTTTAGCGGGGGAGGCGATACGCAGTATTTT.

V gene TRBV6-5 combines with J gene TRBJ1-4; 7 bases fit TRBD1. V lost 6 bases, J lost 2 bases, and 6 bases stayed unmatched. Germline CDR1 MNHEY, CDR2 SVGAGI. CDR3 size: 15 residues. The CDR3: CASRLRQGTNEKLFF. DNA of the CDR3: TGTGCCAGCAGACTAAGACAGGGCACTAATGAAAAACTGTTTTTT.

CDR3 DNA sequence: TGTGCCAGCAGTTACTCCTGGGACAGTCTTTGGAACACTGAAGCTTTCTTT. Its translation is CASSYSWDSLWNTEAFF. The rearrangement links TRBV6-7 to TRBJ1-1, with 7 bases identical to TRBD1. TRBV6-7 is identified as an open reading frame with a role that is uncertain. CDR3 length: 17 amino acids. After removal of 0 bases from V and 1 base from J, the junction contained 8 bases not matched to a gene.

The V call is TRBV12-3 or TRBV12-4, the J call TRBJ1-2; 7 bases agree with TRBD1. The CDR3 totals 11 residues. V gave up 4 bases and J gave up 7 bases; unmatched junction bases: 0. CDR3 residues: CASSYRGGYTF. CDR3 sequence (DNA): TGTGCCAGCAGTTACAGGGGTGGCTACACCTTC.

J is TRBJ1-2 and V is TRBV21-1; TRBD1 reflects the table's D call only, with no check against the DNA. TRBV21-1 is an annotated pseudogene. The CDR3 spans 15 residues. This chain's CDR3 is CASSRWDKTNYGYTF. The CDR3 coding sequence is TGTGCCAGCAGCAGATGGGACAAGACTAACTATGGCTACACCTTC.

This clone was counted a single time. The V call is TRBV15, the J call TRBJ1-4; a possible D gene is TRBD1 (5 bases). The germline CDR1 and CDR2 sequences are LNHNV and YYDKDF (reference sequence). The CDR3 runs to 13 residues. V lost 5 bases and J 7 bases, leaving 11 bases between the germline ends. The CDR3 coding sequence is TGTGCCACCAGCCCCAGGGAGGGTGAAAAACTGTTTTTT. It encodes CATSPREGEKLFF.

This clone was detected only once. The CDR3 coding sequence is TGTGCCAGCAGGGGGACAGGGGCTTTTTATGGCTACACCTTC. It codes for CASRGTGAFYGYTF. The chain employs TRBV6-6 and TRBJ1-2; 10 nucleotides match TRBD1. With 6 bases clipped from V and 5 bases from J, the junction kept 6 bases outside the gene matches. This CDR3 has 14 residues. Per the germline V gene, CDR1 is MNHNY and CDR2 is SVGAGI (reference sequence).

This clone was recorded once. The rearrangement uses TRBV7-9 and TRBJ1-6; 7 positions agree with TRBD1. V dropped 3 bases and J dropped 5; count of bases not matched to a gene: 4. The CDR3 is made up of 15 amino acids. Germline V gene sequence: CDR1 SEHNR, CDR2 FQNEAQ (reference sequence). The CDR3 region is CASSFGDSHNSPLHF. DNA of the CDR3: TGTGCCAGCAGCTTCGGGGACAGCCATAATTCACCCCTCCACTTT.